This TCR beta chain was sequenced during a study of identical twins. Using its own MiXCR run on the 5' RACE reads, TCRdb lists one record per CDR3 protein. The sample lists hundreds of thousands of distinct CDR3 sequences; 21% were seen once. Germline V lookup: CDR1 SEHNR, CDR2 FQNEAQ (reference sequence). Deletions cut 5 bases from V and 6 bases from J, with 16 bases between. This CDR3 is built from 15 residues. These data were likewise used in another study, on T cells expressing NK-cell markers. From that study: As a fraction of CD8+ T cells, dominant NKG2C+ clonotypes reached about 1.0-7.0% in more than five donors.

The TCR was taken from a woman in her late teens or twenties in good health. The J gene is TRBJ2-2, the V gene TRBV7-9; no firm D call. Sequencing input: PBMCs. The CDR3, as DNA: TGTGCCAGCAGCCACGACGGAATTTATTCCGGGGAGCTGTTTTTT. Protein sequence: CASSHDGIYSGELFF. The full variable domain, completed using reference TRBV7-9 and TRBJ2-2, is DTGVSQNPRHKITKRGQNVTFRCDPISEHNRLYWYRQTLGQGPEFLTYFQNEAQLEKSRLLSDRFSAERPKGSFSTLEIQRTEQGDSAMYLCASSHDGIYSGELFFGEGSRLTVL.